These 14 T cell receptor beta chains share one sample of origin, sequenced in a study of T cell repertoires in cytomegalovirus infection. No antigen is known for these receptors. TCRdb called the reads again in MiXCR, with one record for every CDR3 protein. The data hold roughly 340,000 distinct CDR3 sequences, with roughly 29% observed a single time. Sequencing used cultured PBMCs, obtained from culture after CMV antigen stimulation. The receptors derive from a human donor in good health (CMV status not recorded). Some clones in this sample may be carry-over from other donors' samples.

The sample holds a few counts of this clonotype. The V call is TRBV7-2, the J call TRBJ1-4; D remains unclear. V was trimmed by 6 bases and J by 8 bases, leaving 16 bases between them. The germline gives CDR1 SGHTA, CDR2 FQGNSA. The CDR3 has 14 residues. The CDR3 sequence is CASSLGGLGEKLFF. The CDR3 DNA is TGTGCCAGCAGTCTTGGAGGGCTAGGGGAAAAACTGTTTTTT.

As for this clonotype: Its ends do not fully match the called genes, so a read error is possible. This chain uses TRBV5-3 with TRBJ1-1; D gene uncertain. TRBV5-3 is known as an ORF, though its function is uncertain. The CDR3 consists of 15 residues. The CDR3: CASSFFGGRNTEAFF. Written as DNA, the CDR3 is TGTGCCAGCAGCTTCTTTGGAGGGAGGAACACTGAAGCTTTCTTT.

This clonotype was counted a few times. This rearrangement joins TRBV7-6 to TRBJ2-3; 9 bases are shared with TRBD2. Trimming at V came to 6 bases and at J to 3 bases, leaving 10 bases not matched to a gene. The germline gives CDR1 SGHVS, CDR2 FNYEAQ. This CDR3 is 16 amino acids long. CDR3 amino acids: CASSNSGRGRTDTQYF. Here the CDR3 DNA reads TGTGCCAGCAGTAATAGCGGGAGAGGTAGAACAGATACGCAGTATTTT.

The chain carries TRBV7-2 and TRBJ1-2; 10 bases are a match to TRBD1. Germline V gives CDR1 SGHTA, CDR2 FQGNSA. Trimming took 5 bases from V and 8 from J; bases not matched to a gene: 5. This CDR3 has 13 residues. The CDR3 region is CASSQGQGSGYTF. The CDR3 region has the DNA TGTGCCAGCAGCCAGGGACAGGGGTCAGGCTACACCTTC.

V and J are TRBV6-1 and TRBJ2-1; 12 nucleotides align to TRBD2. The length of the CDR3 is 16 residues. Germline CDR1 reads MNHNS; CDR2 reads SASEGT. V was clipped by 4 bases and J by 1 base; unmatched bases: 2. The CDR3 region has the DNA TGTGCCAGCAGTGGGGGACTAGCGGGTTCCTACAATGAGCAGTTCTTC. Its translation is CASSGGLAGSYNEQFF.

This clonotype appeared a few times. V gene TRBV25-1 combines with J gene TRBJ2-2, with D perhaps given as TRBD1 or TRBD2 (6 bases each). The CDR3 consists of 16 residues. V was shortened by 2 bases and J by 0 bases, with 10 bases between the two germline ends. Germline V lookup: CDR1 MGHDK, CDR2 SYGVNS. The CDR3 sequence is CASSEEGGTNTGELFF. Here the CDR3 DNA reads TGTGCCAGCAGTGAAGAGGGGGGAACGAACACCGGGGAGCTGTTTTTT.

This clonotype has just a few counts. CDR3 coding DNA: TGTGCCAGCAGTCTCAGGGAGACCGGGGAGCTGTTTTTT. Its translation: CASSLRETGELFF. This sequence joins TRBV27 and TRBJ2-2; D might be TRBD1 or TRBD2, each matching 5 bases. Trimming cost V 5 bases and J 5 bases, with 9 bases left between them. The germline gives CDR1 MNHEY, CDR2 SMNVEV (reference sequence). The CDR3 has 13 residues.

This clonotype came up many times. The chain is built from TRBV7-2 and TRBJ1-5; D might be TRBD1 (5 bases). This CDR3 spans 17 amino acids. The germline gives CDR1 SGHTA, CDR2 FQGNSA. V was cut by 2 bases and J by 0 bases, with 14 bases left in between. CDR3 protein: CASSLFSGWDSNQPQHF. The CDR3 nucleotides are TGTGCCAGCAGCTTATTTTCAGGGTGGGATAGCAATCAGCCCCAGCATTTT.

This clonotype appeared a few times. J is TRBJ2-1 and V is TRBV7-3; D call uncertain. In germline, CDR1 is SGHTA, CDR2 FQGTGA. The CDR3 is made up of 14 amino acids. V lost 2 bases to trimming and J lost 6 bases, with 11 bases between them. The CDR3 DNA reads TGTGCCAGCAGCTTATTGGCGAGTTCCAATGAGCAGTTCTTC. This codes for CASSLLASSNEQFF.

The V and J genes are TRBV7-9 and TRBJ2-3; D is possibly TRBD2 (5 bases). The V end was cut by 3 bases, the J end by 2 bases, with 9 bases between. The CDR3 has 14 amino acids. CDR1 is SEHNR, CDR2 FQNEAQ, per germline (reference sequence). The CDR3 region has the DNA TGTGCCAGCAGCTTTACTAGGTCCACAGATACGCAGTATTTT. The encoded protein is CASSFTRSTDTQYF.

This clonotype is judged medium-sized (0.01 to 0.1%). At one end the junction does not follow the germline gene, possibly because of a read error. The J gene is TRBJ2-5, the V gene TRBV11-2, with unresolved D. CDR3 length: 14 residues. Germline assignment: CDR1 SGHAT and CDR2 FQNNGV. In DNA, the CDR3 is TGTGCCAGCAGTTTAGGCCCTTCCCAAGAGACCCAGTACTTC. This translates into CASSLGPSQETQYF.

This clonotype turned up a few times. This chain connects TRBV10-3 to TRBJ1-4, with TRBD1 identical over 10 bases. The CDR3 is made up of 16 amino acids. J lost 5 bases, V lost 0 bases, and 3 bases had no gene match. Germline CDR1 reads ENHRY; CDR2 reads SYGVKD. The CDR3 is CAISESWTGGNEKLFF. The CDR3 bases are TGTGCCATCAGTGAGTCGTGGACAGGGGGAAATGAAAAACTGTTTTTT.

This chain uses TRBV6-2 or TRBV6-3 with TRBJ1-2; 9 bases line up with TRBD1. CDR1 and CDR2 (germline): MNHEY, SVGEGT. J gave up 8 bases and V 6 bases, and 10 bases lay outside the gene matches. The CDR3 is 14 amino acids. The CDR3 loop is CASRTSGTGSGYTF. CDR3 bases: TGTGCCAGCAGAACCTCCGGGACAGGGTCCGGCTACACCTTC.

This chain joins TRBV28 and TRBJ1-5; a possible D gene is TRBD1 (6 bases). V lost 7 bases to trimming and J lost 4 bases, with 14 bases between them. This CDR3 spans 14 amino acids. Germline loops: CDR1 MDHEN, CDR2 SYDVKM. The CDR3: CASTRTGPNQPQHF. The CDR3 DNA sequence: TGTGCCAGCACCCGAACAGGGCCTAATCAGCCCCAGCATTTT.